The clone carrying this TCR beta chain was recorded many times. Three rounds of nested PCR, following a modified ARM-PCR protocol, produced the TCRbeta library. TCRdb reprocessed the multiplex PCR reads with MiXCR, giving one entry per CDR3 protein. The top ten clones hold roughly 19% of a sample with approximately 100,000 distinct CDR3 sequences, about 63% of them seen once. These data belong to a study of tumor and adjacent non-tumor tissue in lung cancer. Germline V gives CDR1 MDHEN, CDR2 SYDVKM. Trimming took 5 bases from V and 0 from J, leaving 11 bases between them. CDR3 size: 16 residues. The template was RNA from unsorted bulk tissue. Distant lung tissue was collected more than 3 cm away from the tumor edge.

This TCR was sampled from a man between 60 and 75 years old with non-small cell lung cancer. The chain employs TRBV28 and TRBJ2-6; TRBD1 or TRBD2 may be the D gene (5 bases each). Specimen: distant non-tumor lung tissue. CDR3 in DNA: TGTGCCAGCAGTCTCGGGACGCTCTCTGGGGCCAACGTCCTGACTTTC. Its protein is CASSLGTLSGANVLTF.